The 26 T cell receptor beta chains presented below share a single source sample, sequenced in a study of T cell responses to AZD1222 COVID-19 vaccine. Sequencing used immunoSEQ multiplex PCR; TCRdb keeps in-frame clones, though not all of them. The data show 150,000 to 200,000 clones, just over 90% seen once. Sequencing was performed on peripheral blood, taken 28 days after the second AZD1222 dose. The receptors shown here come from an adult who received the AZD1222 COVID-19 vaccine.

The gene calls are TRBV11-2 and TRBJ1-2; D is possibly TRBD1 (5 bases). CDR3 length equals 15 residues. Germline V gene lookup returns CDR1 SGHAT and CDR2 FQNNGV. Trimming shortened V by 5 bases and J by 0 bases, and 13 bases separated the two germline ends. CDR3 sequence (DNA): TGTGCCAGCAGCCTAGGGACGGTAGCTAACTATGGCTACACCTTC. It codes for CASSLGTVANYGYTF.

The CDR3 reads CASSPGTGFGYTF. The CDR3 nucleotides read TGTGCCAGCAGTCCCGGGACAGGGTTTGGCTACACCTTC. The chain combines TRBV6-5 with TRBJ1-2; 9 bases line up with TRBD1. In germline, CDR1 is MNHEY, CDR2 SVGAGI. The V and J ends lost 5 bases and 7 bases, in that order; junction bases with no gene match: 5. This CDR3 spans 13 amino acids.

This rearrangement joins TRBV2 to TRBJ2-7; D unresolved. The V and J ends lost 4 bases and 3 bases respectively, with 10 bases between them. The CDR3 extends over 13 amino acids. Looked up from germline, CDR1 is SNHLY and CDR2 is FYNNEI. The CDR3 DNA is TGTGCCAGCAGTGTAGCCCCACTCTACGAGCAGTACTTC. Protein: CASSVAPLYEQYF.

The CDR3 bases are TGCGCCAGCAGTCAATACGTCGCAGGCTACGAGCAGTACTTC. Translated, it gives CASSQYVAGYEQYF. J is TRBJ2-7 and V is TRBV23-1; D is ambiguous. TRBV23-1 is given ORF status, its function remaining uncertain. V lost 1 base to trimming and J lost 3 bases, with 10 bases between them. CDR3 length: 14 amino acids.

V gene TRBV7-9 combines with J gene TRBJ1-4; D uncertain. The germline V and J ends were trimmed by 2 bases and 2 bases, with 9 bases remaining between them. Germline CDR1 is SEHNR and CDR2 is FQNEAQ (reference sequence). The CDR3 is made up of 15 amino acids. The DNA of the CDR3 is TGTGCCAGCAGCTTACGGGCGGCGACTAATGAAAAACTGTTTTTT. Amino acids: CASSLRAATNEKLFF.

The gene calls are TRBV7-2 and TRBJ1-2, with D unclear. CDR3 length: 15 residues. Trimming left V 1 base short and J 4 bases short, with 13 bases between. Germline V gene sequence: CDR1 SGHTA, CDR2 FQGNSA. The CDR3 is CASSLEGLGPYGYTF. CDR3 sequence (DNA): TGTGCCAGCAGCTTAGAGGGTTTGGGTCCCTATGGCTACACCTTC. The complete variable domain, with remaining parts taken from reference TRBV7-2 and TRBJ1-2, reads GAGVSQSPSNKVTEKGKDVELRCDPISGHTALYWYRQSLGQGLEFLIYFQGNSAPDKSGLPSDRFSAERTGGSVSTLTIQRTQQEDSAVYLCASSLEGLGPYGYTFGSGTRLTVV.

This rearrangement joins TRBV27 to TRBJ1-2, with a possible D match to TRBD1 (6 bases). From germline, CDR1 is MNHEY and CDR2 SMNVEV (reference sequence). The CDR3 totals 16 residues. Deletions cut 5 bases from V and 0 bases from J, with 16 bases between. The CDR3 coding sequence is TGTGCCAGCAGTCGGTGGGGGGCCACAGCTAACTATGGCTACACCTTC. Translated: CASSRWGATANYGYTF.

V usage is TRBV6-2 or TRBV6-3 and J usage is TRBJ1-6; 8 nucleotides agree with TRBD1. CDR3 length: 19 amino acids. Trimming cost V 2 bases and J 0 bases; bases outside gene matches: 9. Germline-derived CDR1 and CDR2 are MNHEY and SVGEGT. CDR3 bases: TGTGCCAGCAGTTACCCGGGGACAGGAAAGAGCTCCTATAATTCACCCCTCCACTTT. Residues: CASSYPGTGKSSYNSPLHF.

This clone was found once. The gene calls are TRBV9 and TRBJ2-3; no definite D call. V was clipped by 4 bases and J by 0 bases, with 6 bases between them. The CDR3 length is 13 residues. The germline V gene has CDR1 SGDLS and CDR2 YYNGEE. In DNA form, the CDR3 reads TGTGCCAGCAGCTCAGCTAGCACAGATACGCAGTATTTT. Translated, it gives CASSSASTDTQYF.

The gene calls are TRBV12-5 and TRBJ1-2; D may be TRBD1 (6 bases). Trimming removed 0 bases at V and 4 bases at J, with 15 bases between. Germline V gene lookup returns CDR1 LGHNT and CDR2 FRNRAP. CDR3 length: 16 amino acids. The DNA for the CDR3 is TGTGCTAGTGGTTTGGTACTCTCGGGACACTCCTATGGCTACACCTTC. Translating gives CASGLVLSGHSYGYTF.

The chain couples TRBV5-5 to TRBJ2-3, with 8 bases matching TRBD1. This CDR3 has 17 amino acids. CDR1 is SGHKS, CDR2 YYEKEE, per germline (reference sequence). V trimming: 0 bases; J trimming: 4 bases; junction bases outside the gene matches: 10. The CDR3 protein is CASSLVPGGLIADTQYF. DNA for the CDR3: TGTGCCAGCAGCTTGGTCCCAGGGGGCCTTATAGCAGATACGCAGTATTTT.

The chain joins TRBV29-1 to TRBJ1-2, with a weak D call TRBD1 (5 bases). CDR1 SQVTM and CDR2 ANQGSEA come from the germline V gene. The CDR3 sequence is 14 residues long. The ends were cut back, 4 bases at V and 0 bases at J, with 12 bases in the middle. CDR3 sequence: CSVVRQTTNYGYTF. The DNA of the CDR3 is TGCAGCGTTGTTCGACAGACCACTAACTATGGCTACACCTTC.

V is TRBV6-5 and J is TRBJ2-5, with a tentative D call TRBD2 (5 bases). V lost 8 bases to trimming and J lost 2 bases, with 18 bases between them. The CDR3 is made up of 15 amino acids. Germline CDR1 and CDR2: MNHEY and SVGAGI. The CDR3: CASYPSLRPQETQYF. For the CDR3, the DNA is TGTGCCAGCTACCCTAGCTTAAGGCCTCAAGAGACCCAGTACTTC.

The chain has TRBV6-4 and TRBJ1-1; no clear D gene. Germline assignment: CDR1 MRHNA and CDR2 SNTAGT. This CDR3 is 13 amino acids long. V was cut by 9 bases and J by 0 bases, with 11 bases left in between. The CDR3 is CASRRRLNTEAFF. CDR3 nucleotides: TGTGCCAGTAGACGCCGCTTGAACACTGAAGCTTTCTTT.

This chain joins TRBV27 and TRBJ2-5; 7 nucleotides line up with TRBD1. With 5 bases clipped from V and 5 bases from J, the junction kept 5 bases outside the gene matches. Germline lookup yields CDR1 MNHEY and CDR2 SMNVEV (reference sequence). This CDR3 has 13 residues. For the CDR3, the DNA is TGTGCCAGCAGTCCCCAGACAGGGGAGACCCAGTACTTC. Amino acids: CASSPQTGETQYF.

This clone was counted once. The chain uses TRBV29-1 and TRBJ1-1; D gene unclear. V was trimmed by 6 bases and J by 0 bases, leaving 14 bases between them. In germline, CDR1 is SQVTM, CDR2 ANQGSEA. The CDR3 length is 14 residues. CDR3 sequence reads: CSVARPPMNTEAFF. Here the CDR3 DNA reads TGCAGCGTGGCCCGCCCACCCATGAACACTGAAGCTTTCTTT.

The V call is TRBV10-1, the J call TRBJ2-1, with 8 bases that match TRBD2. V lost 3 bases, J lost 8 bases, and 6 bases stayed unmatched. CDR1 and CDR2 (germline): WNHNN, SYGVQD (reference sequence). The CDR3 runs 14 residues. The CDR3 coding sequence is TGCGCCAGCAGTGACGGGAGGGCCAGGGATGAGCAGTTCTTC. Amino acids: CASSDGRARDEQFF.

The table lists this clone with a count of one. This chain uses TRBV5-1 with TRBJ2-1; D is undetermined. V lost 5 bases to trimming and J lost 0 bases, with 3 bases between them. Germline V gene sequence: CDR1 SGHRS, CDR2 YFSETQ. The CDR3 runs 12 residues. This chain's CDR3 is CASRASYNEQFF. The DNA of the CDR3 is TGCGCCAGCAGGGCCTCCTACAATGAGCAGTTCTTC. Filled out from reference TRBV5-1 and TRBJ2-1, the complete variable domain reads KAGVTQTPRYLIKTRGQQVTLSCSPISGHRSVSWYQQTPGQGLQFLFEYFSETQRNKGNFPGRFSGRQFSNSRSEMNVSTLELGDSALYLCASRASYNEQFFGPGTRLTVL.

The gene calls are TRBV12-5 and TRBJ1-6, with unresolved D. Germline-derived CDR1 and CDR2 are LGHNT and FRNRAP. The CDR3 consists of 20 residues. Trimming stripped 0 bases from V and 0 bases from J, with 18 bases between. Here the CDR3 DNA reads TGTGCTAGTGGTTTGGTCCCGATCAGCGCCCTACGCTCCTATAATTCACCCCTCCACTTT. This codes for CASGLVPISALRSYNSPLHF.

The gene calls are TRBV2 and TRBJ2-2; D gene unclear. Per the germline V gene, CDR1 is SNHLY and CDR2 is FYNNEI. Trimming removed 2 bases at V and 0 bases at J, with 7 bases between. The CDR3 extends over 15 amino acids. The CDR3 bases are TGTGCCAGCAGTGAAAGACACCCGAACACCGGGGAGCTGTTTTTT. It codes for CASSERHPNTGELFF.

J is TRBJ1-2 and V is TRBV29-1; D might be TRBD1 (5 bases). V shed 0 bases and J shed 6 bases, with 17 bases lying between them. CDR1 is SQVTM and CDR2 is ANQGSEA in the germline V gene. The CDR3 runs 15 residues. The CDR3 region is CSVEDGILTEDGYTF. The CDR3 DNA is TGCAGCGTTGAAGATGGGATTTTGACAGAGGATGGCTACACCTTC. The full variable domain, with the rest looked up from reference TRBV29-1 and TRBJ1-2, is SAVISQKPSRDICQRGTSLTIQCQVDSQVTMMFWYRQQPGQSLTLIATANQGSEATYESGFVIDKFPISRPNLTFSTLTVSNMSPEDSSIYLCSVEDGILTEDGYTFGSGTRLTVV.

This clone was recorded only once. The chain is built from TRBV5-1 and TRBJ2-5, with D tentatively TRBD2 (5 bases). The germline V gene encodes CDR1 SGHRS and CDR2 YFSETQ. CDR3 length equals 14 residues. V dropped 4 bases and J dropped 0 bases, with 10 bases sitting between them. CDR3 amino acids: CASSPRLNQETQYF. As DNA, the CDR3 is TGCGCCAGCAGCCCCCGACTAAACCAAGAGACCCAGTACTTC.

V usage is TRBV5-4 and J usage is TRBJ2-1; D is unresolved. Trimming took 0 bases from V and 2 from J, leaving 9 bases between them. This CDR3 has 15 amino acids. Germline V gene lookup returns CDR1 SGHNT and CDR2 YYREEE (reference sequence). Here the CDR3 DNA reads TGTGCCAGCAGCTTGGAGTCAGTAGCCTACAATGAGCAGTTCTTC. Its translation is CASSLESVAYNEQFF.

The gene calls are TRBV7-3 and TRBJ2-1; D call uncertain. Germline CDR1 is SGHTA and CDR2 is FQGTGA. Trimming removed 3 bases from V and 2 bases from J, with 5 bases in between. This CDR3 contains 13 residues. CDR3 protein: CASSLNAYNEQFF. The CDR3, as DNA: TGTGCCAGCAGCTTGAATGCCTACAATGAGCAGTTCTTC.

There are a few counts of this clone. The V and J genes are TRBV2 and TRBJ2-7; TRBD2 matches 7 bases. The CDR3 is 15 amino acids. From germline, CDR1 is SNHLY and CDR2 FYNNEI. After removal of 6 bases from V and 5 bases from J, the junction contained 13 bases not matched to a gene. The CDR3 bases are TGTGCCAGCAGCCCCCGCGTGGGAGGGATCCACGAGCAGTACTTC. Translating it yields CASSPRVGGIHEQYF.

The CDR3 region has the DNA TGCGCCAGCCACGGCGGGGACAGGGGTTACAATGAGCAGTTCTTC. Its protein product is CASHGGDRGYNEQFF. The chain employs TRBV5-1 and TRBJ2-1, with 10 bases identical to TRBD1. CDR3 size: 15 residues. V gave up 7 bases and J gave up 4 bases; unmatched junction bases: 8. CDR1 is SGHRS and CDR2 is YFSETQ in the germline V gene.